A single sample gave rise to the 14 T cell receptor beta chains below, sequenced in a study of blood T cell repertoires in COVID-19. Generated by immunoSEQ multiplex PCR, the TCRdb table keeps only in-frame clones and is missing some. Altogether around 25,000 clones are present, 77% being singletons, with the ten largest covering over 13%. The sequenced material came from peripheral blood. These receptors came from a man older than 75 with active or convalescent COVID-19.

V usage is TRBV18 and J usage is TRBJ2-3; 15 bases align to TRBD2. The CDR3 is 16 amino acids. The germline V gene has CDR1 KGHSH and CDR2 LQKENI. The ends lost 5 bases at V and 5 bases at J; junction bases unmatched: 5. CDR3 loop: CASSTGLAGGQDTQYF. DNA of the CDR3: TGTGCCAGCTCAACCGGACTAGCGGGAGGGCAAGATACGCAGTATTTT.

The chain links TRBV19 to TRBJ2-3; TRBD2 matches 11 bases. This CDR3 region has 17 residues. V lost 3 bases, J lost 0 bases, and 5 bases stayed unmatched. The germline gives CDR1 LNHDA, CDR2 SQIVND (reference sequence). CDR3 sequence: CASSIPPSGGSTDTQYF. The DNA of the CDR3 is TGTGCCAGTAGTATCCCTCCTAGCGGGGGGAGCACAGATACGCAGTATTTT.

This clone was detected a few times. The CDR3 reads CASSYTGQGGGYTF. Here the CDR3 DNA reads TGTGCCAGCAGTTACACGGGACAGGGTGGCGGCTACACCTTC. This rearrangement joins TRBV6-5 to TRBJ1-2; 9 nucleotides match TRBD1. V lost 2 bases, J lost 8 bases, and 6 bases stayed unmatched. Germline lookup yields CDR1 MNHEY and CDR2 SVGAGI. There are 14 residues in the CDR3.

The rearrangement joins TRBV6-2 or TRBV6-3 to TRBJ2-7; TRBD1 aligns across 7 bases. The V and J ends lost 4 bases and 0 bases, in that order; junction bases with no gene match: 3. Germline V gene lookup returns CDR1 MNHEY and CDR2 SVGEGT. The CDR3 sequence is 14 residues long. CDR3: CASSLGGDSYEQYF. The DNA for the CDR3 is TGTGCCAGCAGTTTAGGGGGCGACTCCTACGAGCAGTACTTC.

This clone was detected a few times. The V and J genes are TRBV28 and TRBJ2-7; TRBD2 agrees at 8 bases. J lost 0 bases, V lost 4 bases, and 8 bases had no gene match. Germline V gene lookup returns CDR1 MDHEN and CDR2 SYDVKM. The CDR3 length is 16 residues. Here the CDR3 reads CASSSHRSGSSYEQYF. CDR3 in DNA: TGTGCCAGCAGTTCTCACAGAAGCGGGAGCTCCTACGAGCAGTACTTC.

V is TRBV11-2 and J is TRBJ1-4, with D tentatively TRBD1 (5 bases). The V and J ends lost 5 bases and 7 bases respectively, with 20 bases between them. Per germline, CDR1 SGHAT and CDR2 FQNNGV. CDR3 size: 16 residues. The DNA for the CDR3 is TGTGCCAGCAGCCCAACCGTATCAGGGTCGGGTGAAAAACTGTTTTTT. Translated, it gives CASSPTVSGSGEKLFF.

The CDR3 nucleotides read TGTGCCAGCAGTCCGGGACTCCCCAGGACGGACGAGCAGTACTTC. This encodes CASSPGLPRTDEQYF. The rearrangement joins TRBV28 to TRBJ2-7; maybe TRBD2 (6 bases). From germline, CDR1 is MDHEN and CDR2 SYDVKM. The CDR3 extends over 15 amino acids. The V end was cut by 5 bases, the J end by 5 bases, with 19 bases between.

This clone was counted between two and nine times. V gene TRBV5-6 combines with J gene TRBJ1-2; the match to TRBD1 covers 7 bases. Trimming cost V 4 bases and J 8 bases; bases outside gene matches: 8. Germline CDR1 reads SGHDT; CDR2 reads YYEEEE. This CDR3 has 13 amino acids. CDR3 residues: CASSRDRVQGYTF. DNA for the CDR3: TGTGCCAGCAGCCGAGACAGGGTGCAGGGCTACACCTTC.

V and J are TRBV2 and TRBJ1-5, with a possible D match to TRBD1 (6 bases). The CDR3 has 15 residues. V shed 6 bases and J shed 0 bases, with 12 bases lying between them. Germline V gene data show CDR1 as SNHLY and CDR2 as FYNNEI. CDR3 sequence reads: CASSPDRYSNQPQHF. DNA of the CDR3: TGTGCCAGCAGCCCGGACAGATATAGCAATCAGCCCCAGCATTTT.

Only one count was recorded for this clone. The genes are TRBV5-1 and TRBJ2-5, with 14 nucleotides matching TRBD2. This CDR3 comprises 18 residues. The trim removed 1 base at V and 5 bases at J, leaving 10 bases unmatched. Germline assignment: CDR1 SGHRS and CDR2 YFSETQ. The chain's CDR3 is CASSLTGTSGSKVETQYF. CDR3 in DNA: TGCGCCAGCAGCTTGACCGGGACTAGCGGGAGTAAGGTCGAGACCCAGTACTTC.

The chain couples TRBV30 to TRBJ1-5, with 7 nucleotides matching TRBD1. Per germline, CDR1 GTSNPN and CDR2 SVGIG (reference sequence). V shed 6 bases, J shed 4 bases, and the junction held 9 bases outside the gene matches. The CDR3 is made up of 14 amino acids. CDR3 in DNA: TGTGCCTGCCAAGACAGGGTGGTGAATCAGCCCCAGCATTTT. It yields the protein CACQDRVVNQPQHF.

The chain couples TRBV27 to TRBJ1-2; 7 bases map to TRBD1. V shed 6 bases, J shed 9 bases, and the junction held 10 bases outside the gene matches. Germline loops: CDR1 MNHEY, CDR2 SMNVEV (reference sequence). This CDR3 has 13 amino acids. The CDR3 reads CASSPGQDSRYTF. The CDR3 region has the DNA TGTGCCAGCAGCCCCGGACAGGATTCCCGCTACACCTTC.

The chain carries TRBV21-1 and TRBJ1-2. TRBV21-1 is reported as a pseudogene. This CDR3 contains 12 residues. CDR3 DNA sequence: TGTGCCAGCAGCATGGGACTATATGGCTACACCTTC. As protein: CASSMGLYGYTF.

This chain's CDR3 is CASRPGQAMNTEAFF. DNA for the CDR3: TGTGCCAGCAGACCGGGACAAGCAATGAACACTGAAGCTTTCTTT. The rearrangement joins TRBV28 to TRBJ1-1, with D maybe TRBD1 (6 bases). The V end was cut by 6 bases, the J end by 0 bases, with 14 bases between. CDR1 and CDR2 from the germline V gene are MDHEN and SYDVKM. The CDR3 contains 15 residues.